What follows are 21 T cell receptor beta chains derived from one specimen sequenced in a study of technical replicates of blood from a few donors (dated by TCRdb to 2017 to 2019). To prepare the library, the immunoSEQ multiplex PCR assay was applied. What TCRdb holds here is the immuneACCESS table cut down to in-frame rearrangements. Part of the clones is not present; checked against another copy, under half of the missing clones reflect an unresolved V gene, and the others are unexplained. The sample yields 95,000 to 100,000 clones; 96% were counted once. Clones ranked in the top ten supply approximately 0.2% of the sample. The sample was T cells isolated from PBMCs. The receptors here all came from a human donor in good health.

This chain joins TRBV6-1 and TRBJ1-4; TRBD1 agrees at 8 bases. Germline V lookup: CDR1 MNHNS, CDR2 SASEGT. The CDR3 covers 15 residues. V lost 6 bases and J lost 7; bases outside the gene matches: 10. CDR3: CASSGKDRAVEKLFF. CDR3 in DNA: TGTGCCAGCAGCGGCAAGGACAGGGCGGTTGAAAAACTGTTTTTT.

Only a few counts were recorded for this clone. J is TRBJ1-5 and V is TRBV15; D is perhaps TRBD1 (6 bases). Germline V lookup: CDR1 LNHNV, CDR2 YYDKDF (reference sequence). This CDR3 is built from 15 residues. V dropped 4 bases and J dropped 4 bases, with 14 bases sitting between them. The CDR3 bases are TGTGCCACCAGCAAAGGGGACATTCAAAATCAGCCCCAGCATTTT. It encodes CATSKGDIQNQPQHF.

This CDR3 is CASSQREGFLGTEAFF. CDR3 coding DNA: TGCGCCAGCAGCCAGAGGGAGGGTTTTCTGGGCACTGAAGCTTTCTTT. The rearrangement uses TRBV4-1 and TRBJ1-1; D is unclear. From germline, CDR1 is MGHRA and CDR2 YSYEKL. This CDR3 comprises 16 residues. V was cut by 3 bases and J by 4 bases, with 18 bases left in between.

V usage is TRBV4-1 and J usage is TRBJ1-4; D gene ambiguous. The V and J ends lost 6 bases and 4 bases respectively, with 9 bases between them. Germline CDR1 is MGHRA and CDR2 is YSYEKL. This CDR3 region has 13 residues. Written as DNA, the CDR3 is TGCGCCAGCAGTGAACTAGGTAATGAAAAACTGTTTTTT. Residues: CASSELGNEKLFF.

The DNA for the CDR3 is TGCAGCGTACCGACAGGGAATGGCTACACCTTC. This translates into CSVPTGNGYTF. V usage is TRBV29-1 and J usage is TRBJ1-2, with 7 bases fitting TRBD1. Trimming removed 6 bases from V and 6 bases from J; junction bases left unmatched: 4. This CDR3 has 11 amino acids. Germline-derived CDR1 and CDR2 are SQVTM and ANQGSEA.

This clone was seen only once. The rearrangement uses TRBV25-1 and TRBJ2-2; TRBD1 agrees at 9 bases. The V gene end was trimmed by 3 bases and the J gene end by 5 bases; junction bases not matched to a gene: 13. CDR1 MGHDK and CDR2 SYGVNS come from the germline V gene. CDR3 length equals 18 residues. In nucleotides, the CDR3 is TGTGCCAGCAGTGATCTTAAGCTGGGACAGGGCAAAACCGGGGAGCTGTTTTTT. This gives the protein CASSDLKLGQGKTGELFF.

This clone has just one count. The chain combines TRBV27 with TRBJ2-7, with 9 bases identical to TRBD1. V gave up 3 bases and J gave up 3 bases; unmatched junction bases: 6. The germline V gene has CDR1 MNHEY and CDR2 SMNVEV (reference sequence). The CDR3 has 15 amino acids. The DNA for the CDR3 is TGTGCCAGCAGTTTCCTACAGGGGGCGAACTACGAGCAGTACTTC. This translates into CASSFLQGANYEQYF.

The chain joins TRBV6-6 to TRBJ2-1, with 7 bases lining up with TRBD2. The CDR3 is 15 residues long. The junction had 9 bases not matched to a gene; V was cut back by 3 bases and J by 7 bases. Germline CDR1 MNHNY, CDR2 SVGAGI (reference sequence). This CDR3 is CASSYEPGTMNEQFF. In DNA form, the CDR3 reads TGTGCCAGCAGTTATGAGCCCGGGACTATGAATGAGCAGTTCTTC.

The chain couples TRBV23-1 to TRBJ1-2, with D perhaps matching TRBD1 (5 bases). TRBV23-1 falls under the ORF class, with uncertain function. The CDR3 sequence is 10 residues long. Deletions cut 4 bases from V and 13 bases from J, with 10 bases between. The CDR3, as DNA: TGCGCCAGCAGTCCGCGGGACTCCACCTTC. The encoded protein is CASSPRDSTF.

The sample holds one count of this clone. V gene TRBV2 combines with J gene TRBJ2-6; possible D gene TRBD1, 6 bases. The CDR3 contains 16 residues. V dropped 7 bases and J dropped 3 bases, with 16 bases sitting between them. Germline V gene lookup returns CDR1 SNHLY and CDR2 FYNNEI. The CDR3 bases are TGTGCCAGCAAGCCCAGGGGAACAGGTGGGGCCAACGTCCTGACTTTC. Its protein is CASKPRGTGGANVLTF.

The gene calls are TRBV5-1 and TRBJ2-1; TRBD2 aligns across 10 bases. CDR1 and CDR2 (germline): SGHRS, YFSETQ. J was trimmed by 4 bases and V by 3 bases; bases with no gene match: 4. This CDR3 comprises 15 residues. The CDR3 nucleotides read TGCGCCAGCAGCTCAGGACTAGCGGTTTACAATGAGCAGTTCTTC. It encodes CASSSGLAVYNEQFF.

V is TRBV11-2 and J is TRBJ2-3; 11 bases fit TRBD2. J was trimmed by 2 bases and V by 6 bases; bases with no gene match: 10. Germline CDR1 SGHAT, CDR2 FQNNGV. The CDR3 sequence is 17 residues long. This CDR3 is CASRPPVAGGNTDTQYF. The CDR3 DNA is TGTGCCAGCAGGCCTCCTGTAGCGGGGGGGAACACAGATACGCAGTATTTT.

CDR3 in DNA: TGTGCCAGTAGTGCAGGGACAGGGGAAACCCACTATGGCTACACCTTC. It specifies CASSAGTGETHYGYTF. The chain carries TRBV19 and TRBJ1-2; TRBD1 aligns across 10 bases. The CDR3 loop spans 16 amino acids. Per the germline V gene, CDR1 is LNHDA and CDR2 is SQIVND (reference sequence). V lost 5 bases, J lost 3 bases, and 9 bases stayed unmatched.

The CDR3 DNA reads TGTGCCAGCAGCCCGGGACTTATCACAGATACGCAGTATTTT. This encodes CASSPGLITDTQYF. This chain joins TRBV11-3 and TRBJ2-3, with a possible D match to TRBD2 (6 bases). V was trimmed by 5 bases and J by 2 bases, leaving 11 bases between them. Germline CDR1 and CDR2: SGHNT and YENEEA. This CDR3 spans 14 amino acids.

V gene TRBV4-1 combines with J gene TRBJ1-1; D gene ambiguous. This CDR3 has 12 amino acids. Trimming shortened V by 1 base and J by 4 bases, and 4 bases separated the two germline ends. Germline loops: CDR1 MGHRA, CDR2 YSYEKL. CDR3 sequence (DNA): TGCGCCAGCAGCCAAGGGAGCACTGAAGCTTTCTTT. Translated: CASSQGSTEAFF.

This chain joins TRBV5-1 and TRBJ2-5; weak D call: TRBD1 (5 bases). Germline V CDR1 and CDR2: SGHRS, YFSETQ. The length of the CDR3 is 13 residues. The V end was cut by 4 bases, the J end by 5 bases, with 12 bases between. The CDR3 sequence: CASSPGSGETQYF. DNA of the CDR3: TGCGCCAGCAGCCCAGGCTCAGGGGAGACCCAGTACTTC.

The chain combines TRBV5-1 with TRBJ2-3; 8 nucleotides match TRBD1. Germline V gene data show CDR1 as SGHRS and CDR2 as YFSETQ. Trimming at V came to 6 bases and at J to 0 bases, leaving 3 bases not matched to a gene. The CDR3 length is 14 residues. CDR3 in DNA: TGCGCCAGCACCCGACAGGGGAGCACAGATACGCAGTATTTT. Residues: CASTRQGSTDTQYF.

The chain carries TRBV27 and TRBJ2-1, with D unresolved. CDR3 length: 13 amino acids. Trimming cost V 2 bases and J 10 bases, with 12 bases left between them. Germline V gene sequence: CDR1 MNHEY, CDR2 SMNVEV (reference sequence). This CDR3 reads CASSLTLVSEQFF. CDR3 nucleotides: TGTGCCAGCAGTTTAACCCTAGTATCCGAGCAGTTCTTC.

The chain is built from TRBV10-3 and TRBJ2-2; 7 bases align to TRBD2. CDR1 is ENHRY and CDR2 is SYGVKD in the germline V gene. The CDR3 contains 18 residues. V lost 6 bases and J lost 4; bases outside the gene matches: 17. In nucleotides, the CDR3 is TGTGCCATCAGCGCCCGCGGCTCGCGGGAGACGAGCACCGGGGAGCTGTTTTTT. The encoded protein is CAISARGSRETSTGELFF.

V gene TRBV2 combines with J gene TRBJ2-1, with a possible D match to TRBD2 (5 bases). Trimming stripped 6 bases from V and 0 bases from J, with 12 bases between. The CDR3 contains 15 residues. CDR1 and CDR2 (germline): SNHLY, FYNNEI. The CDR3 DNA sequence: TGTGCCAGCAGAGCACCCCGGGACTCCTACAATGAGCAGTTCTTC. This sequence encodes CASRAPRDSYNEQFF.

The V gene is TRBV6-1, the J gene TRBJ1-1, with D possibly matching TRBD1 (5 bases). V lost 4 bases and J lost 4, with 13 bases in between. The CDR3 loop spans 14 amino acids. The germline V gene encodes CDR1 MNHNS and CDR2 SASEGT. The DNA for the CDR3 is TGTGCCAGCAGTGGGACGGGGGGAACCACTGAAGCTTTCTTT. Protein sequence: CASSGTGGTTEAFF.